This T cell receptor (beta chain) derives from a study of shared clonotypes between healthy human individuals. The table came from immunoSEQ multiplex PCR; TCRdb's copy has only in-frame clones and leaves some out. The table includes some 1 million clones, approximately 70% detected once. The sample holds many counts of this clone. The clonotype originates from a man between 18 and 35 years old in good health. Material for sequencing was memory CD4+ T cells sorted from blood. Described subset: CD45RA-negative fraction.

CDR3 bases: TGCAGCGTTGAAGTCGGGAAAAATGAGCAGTTCTTC. This sequence encodes CSVEVGKNEQFF. The chain is built from TRBV29-1 and TRBJ2-1; a possible D gene is TRBD2 (5 bases). The CDR3 contains 12 residues. V was shortened by 1 base and J by 7 bases, with 8 bases between the two germline ends. From germline, CDR1 is SQVTM and CDR2 ANQGSEA.